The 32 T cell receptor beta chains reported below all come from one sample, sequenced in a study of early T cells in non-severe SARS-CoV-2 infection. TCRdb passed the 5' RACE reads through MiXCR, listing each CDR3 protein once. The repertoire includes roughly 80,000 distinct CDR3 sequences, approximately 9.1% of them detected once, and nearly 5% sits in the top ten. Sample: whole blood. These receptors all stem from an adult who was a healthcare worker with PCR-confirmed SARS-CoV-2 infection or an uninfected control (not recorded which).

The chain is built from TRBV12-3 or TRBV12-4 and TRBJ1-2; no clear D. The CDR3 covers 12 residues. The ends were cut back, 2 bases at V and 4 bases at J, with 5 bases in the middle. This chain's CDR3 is CASSLRAYGYTF. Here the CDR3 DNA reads TGTGCCAGCAGTTTAAGGGCCTATGGCTACACCTTC.

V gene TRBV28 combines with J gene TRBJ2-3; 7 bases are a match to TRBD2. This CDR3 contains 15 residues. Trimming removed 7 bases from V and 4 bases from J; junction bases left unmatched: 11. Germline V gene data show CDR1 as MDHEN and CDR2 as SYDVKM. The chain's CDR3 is CASTREGLQADTQYF. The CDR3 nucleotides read TGTGCCAGCACTAGGGAGGGTTTGCAGGCAGATACGCAGTATTTT.

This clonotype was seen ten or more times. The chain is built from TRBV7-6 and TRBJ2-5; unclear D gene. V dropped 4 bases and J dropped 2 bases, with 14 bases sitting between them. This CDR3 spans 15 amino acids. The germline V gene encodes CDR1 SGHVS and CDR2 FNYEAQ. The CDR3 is CASSSPWRKQETQYF. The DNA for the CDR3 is TGTGCCAGCAGCTCCCCGTGGAGAAAACAAGAGACCCAGTACTTC.

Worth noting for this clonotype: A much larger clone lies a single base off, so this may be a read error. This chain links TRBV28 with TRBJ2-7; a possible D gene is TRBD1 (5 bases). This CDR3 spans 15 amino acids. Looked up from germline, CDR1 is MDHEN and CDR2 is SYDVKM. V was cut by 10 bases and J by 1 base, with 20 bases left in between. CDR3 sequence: CANSPSAPGSYEQYF. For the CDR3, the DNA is TGTGCCAACAGCCCATCTGCCCCAGGGTCCTACGAGCAGTACTTC.

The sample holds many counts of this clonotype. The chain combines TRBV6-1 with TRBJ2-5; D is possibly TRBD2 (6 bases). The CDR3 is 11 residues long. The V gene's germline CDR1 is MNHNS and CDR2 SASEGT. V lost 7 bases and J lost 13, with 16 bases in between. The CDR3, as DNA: TGTGCCAGCATCGAGGGGCGGCGGGGGTACTTC. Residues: CASIEGRRGYF.

DNA of the CDR3: TGTGCCTGGAAAACCCATAGCGGGAGGGAGCAGTTCTTC. It specifies CAWKTHSGREQFF. This chain uses TRBV30 with TRBJ2-1, with TRBD2 matching over 10 bases. The germline V gene encodes CDR1 GTSNPN and CDR2 SVGIG (reference sequence). The CDR3 has 13 amino acids. The trim removed 4 bases at V and 10 bases at J, leaving 7 bases unmatched.

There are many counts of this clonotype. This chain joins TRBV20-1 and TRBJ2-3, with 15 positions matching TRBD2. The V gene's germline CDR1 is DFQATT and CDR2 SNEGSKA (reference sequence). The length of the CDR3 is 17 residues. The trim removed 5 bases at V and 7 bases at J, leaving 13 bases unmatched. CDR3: CSAGGLAGGVRPNTQYF. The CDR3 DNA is TGCAGTGCTGGTGGACTAGCGGGAGGGGTTAGGCCGAATACGCAGTATTTT.

The CDR3 loop is CSARDSAGLGETQYF. CDR3 sequence (DNA): TGCAGTGCTAGAGATTCGGCTGGGCTTGGAGAGACCCAGTACTTC. The rearrangement joins TRBV20-1 to TRBJ2-5; D is unresolved. The V and J ends lost 0 bases and 4 bases respectively, with 15 bases between them. The germline V gene encodes CDR1 DFQATT and CDR2 SNEGSKA (reference sequence). The CDR3 length is 15 residues.

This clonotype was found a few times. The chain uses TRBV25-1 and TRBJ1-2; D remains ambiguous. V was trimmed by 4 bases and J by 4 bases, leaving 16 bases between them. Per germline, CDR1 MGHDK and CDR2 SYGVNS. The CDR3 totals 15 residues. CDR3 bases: TGTGCCAGCAGTGCACGGACCCGCGACGGCTATGGCTACACCTTC. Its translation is CASSARTRDGYGYTF.

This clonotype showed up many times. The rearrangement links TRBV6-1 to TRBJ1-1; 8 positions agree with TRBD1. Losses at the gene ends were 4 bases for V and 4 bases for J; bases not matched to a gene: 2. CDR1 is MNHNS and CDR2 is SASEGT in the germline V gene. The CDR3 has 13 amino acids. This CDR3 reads CASSGTGLTEAFF. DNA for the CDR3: TGTGCCAGCAGTGGGACAGGGCTCACTGAAGCTTTCTTT.

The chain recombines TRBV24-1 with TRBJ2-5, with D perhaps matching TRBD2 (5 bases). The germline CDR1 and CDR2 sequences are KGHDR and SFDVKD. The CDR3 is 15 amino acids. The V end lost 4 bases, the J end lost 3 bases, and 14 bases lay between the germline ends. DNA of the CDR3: TGTGCCACCAGTGACCCAGCGGAGGCCGAAGAGACCCAGTACTTC. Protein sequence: CATSDPAEAEETQYF.

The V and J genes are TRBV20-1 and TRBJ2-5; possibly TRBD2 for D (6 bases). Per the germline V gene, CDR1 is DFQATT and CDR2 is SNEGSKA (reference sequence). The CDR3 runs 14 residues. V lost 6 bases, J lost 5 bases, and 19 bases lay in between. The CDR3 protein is CSANTGAAGETQYF. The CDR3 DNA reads TGCAGTGCAAACACCGGGGCCGCGGGGGAGACCCAGTACTTC.

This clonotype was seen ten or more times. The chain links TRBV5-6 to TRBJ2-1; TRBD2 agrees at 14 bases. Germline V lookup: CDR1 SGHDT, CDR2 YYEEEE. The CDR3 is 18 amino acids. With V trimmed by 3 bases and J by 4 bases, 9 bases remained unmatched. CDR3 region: CASSSDGTSGSSYNEQFF. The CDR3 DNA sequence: TGTGCCAGCAGCTCCGATGGGACTAGCGGGAGTTCATACAATGAGCAGTTCTTC.

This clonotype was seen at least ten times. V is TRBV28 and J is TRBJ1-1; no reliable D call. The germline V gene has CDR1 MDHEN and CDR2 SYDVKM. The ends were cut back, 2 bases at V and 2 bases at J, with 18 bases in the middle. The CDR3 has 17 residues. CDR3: CASSLEARGDVNTEAFF. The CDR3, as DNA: TGTGCCAGCAGTTTAGAGGCCCGGGGAGACGTAAACACTGAAGCTTTCTTT.

The CDR3 loop reads CASKSQGSSYEQYF. The CDR3 DNA reads TGTGCCAGCAAATCGCAGGGGAGCTCCTACGAGCAGTACTTC. This chain joins TRBV2 and TRBJ2-7, with D tentatively TRBD1 (6 bases). The CDR3 runs 14 residues. Germline loops: CDR1 SNHLY, CDR2 FYNNEI. Trimming pared 7 bases from V and 0 bases from J, leaving 13 bases between.

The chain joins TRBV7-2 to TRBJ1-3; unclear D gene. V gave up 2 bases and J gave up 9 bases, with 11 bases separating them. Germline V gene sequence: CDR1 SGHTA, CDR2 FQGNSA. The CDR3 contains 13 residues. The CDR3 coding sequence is TGTGCCAGCAGCTTAACCAGGCAAGGCACCATATATTTT. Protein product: CASSLTRQGTIYF.

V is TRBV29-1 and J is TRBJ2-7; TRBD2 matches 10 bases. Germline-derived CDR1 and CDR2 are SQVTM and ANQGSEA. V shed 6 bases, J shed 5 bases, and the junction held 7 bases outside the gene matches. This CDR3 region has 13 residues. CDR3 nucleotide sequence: TGCAGCGTGAGGGGACTAGCGTATGACGAGCAGTACTTC. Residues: CSVRGLAYDEQYF.

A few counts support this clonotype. The CDR3, as DNA: TGTGCCAGCAGCTCCGACCCTAGCGACGAGCAGTACTTC. Protein product: CASSSDPSDEQYF. V usage is TRBV9 and J usage is TRBJ2-7; tentative D call: TRBD2 (6 bases). V was cut by 4 bases and J by 5 bases, with 13 bases left in between. CDR1 is SGDLS, CDR2 YYNGEE, per germline. This CDR3 comprises 13 residues.

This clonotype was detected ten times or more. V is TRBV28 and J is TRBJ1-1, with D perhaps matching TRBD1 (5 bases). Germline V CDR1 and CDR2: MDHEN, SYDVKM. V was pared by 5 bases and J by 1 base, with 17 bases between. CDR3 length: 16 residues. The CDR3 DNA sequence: TGTGCCAGCAGTCCAAATCCCAGGGCCTGGAACACTGAAGCTTTCTTT. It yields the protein CASSPNPRAWNTEAFF.

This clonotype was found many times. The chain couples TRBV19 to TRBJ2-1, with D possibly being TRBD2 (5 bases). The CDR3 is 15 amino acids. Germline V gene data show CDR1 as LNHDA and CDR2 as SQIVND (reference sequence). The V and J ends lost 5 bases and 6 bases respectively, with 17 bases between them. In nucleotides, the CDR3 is TGTGCCAGTAGTGGGGAGCGTGGGAGAGGCAATGAGCAGTTCTTC. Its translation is CASSGERGRGNEQFF.

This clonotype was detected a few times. The CDR3 DNA reads as TGTGCCAGCAGGCCAGGAACTCAGCGGGACTCTGAAGCTTTCTTT. It encodes CASRPGTQRDSEAFF. The rearrangement links TRBV2 to TRBJ1-1; maybe TRBD1 (5 bases). Trimming stripped 6 bases from V and 6 bases from J, with 20 bases between. CDR3 length: 15 residues. Germline V CDR1 and CDR2: SNHLY, FYNNEI.

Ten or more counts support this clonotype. The CDR3 region is CASSFQDTGELFF. The DNA of the CDR3 is TGCGCCAGCAGTTTCCAAGACACCGGGGAGCTGTTTTTT. The chain combines TRBV10-2 with TRBJ2-2; D unresolved. V shed 5 bases and J shed 3 bases, with 7 bases lying between them. The germline V gene encodes CDR1 WSHSY and CDR2 SAAADI. This CDR3 region has 13 residues.

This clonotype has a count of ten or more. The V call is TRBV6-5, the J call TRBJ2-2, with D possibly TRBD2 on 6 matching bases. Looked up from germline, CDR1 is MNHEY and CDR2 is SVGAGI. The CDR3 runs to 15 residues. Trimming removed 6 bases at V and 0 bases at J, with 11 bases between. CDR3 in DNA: TGTGCCAGCAGACGACTAGATCCGAACACCGGGGAGCTGTTTTTT. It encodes CASRRLDPNTGELFF.

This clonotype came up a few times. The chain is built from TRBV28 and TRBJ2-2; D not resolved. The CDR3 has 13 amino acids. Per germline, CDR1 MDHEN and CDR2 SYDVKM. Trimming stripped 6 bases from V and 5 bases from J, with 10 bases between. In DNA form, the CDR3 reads TGTGCCAGCAGGGCACTGCATACCGGGGAGCTGTTTTTT. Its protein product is CASRALHTGELFF.

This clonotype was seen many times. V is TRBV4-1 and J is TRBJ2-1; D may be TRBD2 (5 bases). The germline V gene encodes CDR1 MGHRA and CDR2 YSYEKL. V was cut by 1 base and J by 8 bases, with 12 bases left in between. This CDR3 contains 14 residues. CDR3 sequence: CASSQVRAGDEQFF. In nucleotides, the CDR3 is TGCGCCAGCAGCCAAGTGCGCGCGGGTGATGAGCAGTTCTTC.

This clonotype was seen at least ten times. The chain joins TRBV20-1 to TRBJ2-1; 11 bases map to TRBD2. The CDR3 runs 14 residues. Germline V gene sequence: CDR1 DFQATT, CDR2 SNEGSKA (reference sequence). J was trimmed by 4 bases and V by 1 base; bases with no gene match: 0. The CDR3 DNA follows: TGCAGTGCTAGAGGACTAGCGGGGTACAATGAGCAGTTCTTC. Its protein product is CSARGLAGYNEQFF.

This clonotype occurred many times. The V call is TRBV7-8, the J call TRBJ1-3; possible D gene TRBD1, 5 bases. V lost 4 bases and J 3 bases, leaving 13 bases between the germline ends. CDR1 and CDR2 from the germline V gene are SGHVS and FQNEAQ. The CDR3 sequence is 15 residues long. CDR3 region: CASSSAGFNGNTIYF. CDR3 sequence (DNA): TGTGCCAGCAGCTCCGCAGGGTTCAATGGAAACACCATATATTTT.

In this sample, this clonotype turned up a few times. The CDR3 is CASSLRQGEYSPLHF. The CDR3 DNA reads TGTGCCAGCAGCCTCCGACAAGGGGAGTATTCACCCCTCCACTTT. The rearrangement joins TRBV11-3 to TRBJ1-6; D may be TRBD1 (5 bases). Trimming removed 5 bases from V and 8 bases from J, with 16 bases in between. The V gene's germline CDR1 is SGHNT and CDR2 YENEEA. This CDR3 region has 15 residues.

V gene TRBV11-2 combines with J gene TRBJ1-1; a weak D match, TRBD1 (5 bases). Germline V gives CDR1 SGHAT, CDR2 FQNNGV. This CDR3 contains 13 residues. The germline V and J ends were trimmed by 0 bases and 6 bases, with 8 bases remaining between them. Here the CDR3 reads CASSLERGAEAFF. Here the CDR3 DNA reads TGTGCCAGCAGCTTAGAGCGAGGGGCTGAAGCTTTCTTT.

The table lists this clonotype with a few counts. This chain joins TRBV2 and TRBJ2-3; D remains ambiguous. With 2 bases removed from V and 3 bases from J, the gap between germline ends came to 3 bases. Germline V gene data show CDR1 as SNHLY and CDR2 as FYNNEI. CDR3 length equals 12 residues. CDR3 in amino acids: CASSERTDTQYF. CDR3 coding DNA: TGTGCCAGCAGTGAACGGACAGATACGCAGTATTTT.

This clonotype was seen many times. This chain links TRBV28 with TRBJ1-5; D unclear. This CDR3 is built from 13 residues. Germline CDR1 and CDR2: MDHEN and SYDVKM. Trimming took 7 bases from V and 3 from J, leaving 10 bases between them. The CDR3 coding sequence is TGTGCCAGCATCTCCAACATCAATCAGCCCCAGCATTTT. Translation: CASISNINQPQHF.

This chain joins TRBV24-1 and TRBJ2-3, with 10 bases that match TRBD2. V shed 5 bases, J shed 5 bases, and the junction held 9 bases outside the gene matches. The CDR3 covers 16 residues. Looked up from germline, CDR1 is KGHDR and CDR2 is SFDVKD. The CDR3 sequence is CATSVPLAGVGDTQYF. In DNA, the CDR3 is TGTGCCACCAGTGTTCCGCTAGCGGGAGTAGGAGATACGCAGTATTTT.